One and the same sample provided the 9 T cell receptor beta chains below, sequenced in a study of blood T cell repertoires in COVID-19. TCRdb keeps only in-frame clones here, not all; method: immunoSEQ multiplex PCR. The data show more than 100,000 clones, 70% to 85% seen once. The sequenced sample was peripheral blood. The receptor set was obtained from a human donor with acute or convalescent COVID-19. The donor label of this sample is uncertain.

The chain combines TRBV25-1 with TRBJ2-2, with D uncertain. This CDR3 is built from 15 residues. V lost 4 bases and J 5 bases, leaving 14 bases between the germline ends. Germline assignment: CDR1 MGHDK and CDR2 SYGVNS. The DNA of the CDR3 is TGTGCCAGCAGTGGTAACAGTCACTGGACCGGGGAGCTGTTTTTT. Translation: CASSGNSHWTGELFF.

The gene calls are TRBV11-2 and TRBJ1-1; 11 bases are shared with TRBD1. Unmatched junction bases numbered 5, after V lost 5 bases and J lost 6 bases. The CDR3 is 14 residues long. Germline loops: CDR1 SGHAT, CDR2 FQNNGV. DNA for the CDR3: TGTGCCAGCAGCCCCGGGACAGGGGGTTCTGAAGCTTTCTTT. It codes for CASSPGTGGSEAFF.

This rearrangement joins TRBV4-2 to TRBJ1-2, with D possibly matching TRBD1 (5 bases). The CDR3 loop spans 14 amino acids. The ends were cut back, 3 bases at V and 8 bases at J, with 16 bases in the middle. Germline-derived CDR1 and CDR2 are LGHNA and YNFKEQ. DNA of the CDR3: TGTGCCAGCAGCCAGTACTGGGGCCTTGTGGGCTACACCTTC. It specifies CASSQYWGLVGYTF.

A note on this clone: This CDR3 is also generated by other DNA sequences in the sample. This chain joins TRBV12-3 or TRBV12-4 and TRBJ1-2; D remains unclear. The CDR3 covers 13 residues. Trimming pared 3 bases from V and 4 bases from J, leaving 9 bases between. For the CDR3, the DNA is TGTGCCAGCAGTTTGGCACGCGGCTATGGCTACACCTTC. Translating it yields CASSLARGYGYTF.

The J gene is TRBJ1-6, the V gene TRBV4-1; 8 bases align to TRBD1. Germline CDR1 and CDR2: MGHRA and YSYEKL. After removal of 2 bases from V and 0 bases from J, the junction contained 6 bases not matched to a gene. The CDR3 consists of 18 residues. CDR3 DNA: TGCGCCAGCAGCCAAACAGCAGGGGGCACCTCCTATAATTCACCCCTCCACTTT. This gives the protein CASSQTAGGTSYNSPLHF.

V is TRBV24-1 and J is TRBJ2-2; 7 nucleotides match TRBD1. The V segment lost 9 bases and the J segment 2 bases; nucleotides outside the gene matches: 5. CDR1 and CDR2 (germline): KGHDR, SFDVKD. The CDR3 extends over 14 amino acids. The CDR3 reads CATQGQSNTGELFF. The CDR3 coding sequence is TGTGCCACCCAGGGACAGAGCAACACCGGGGAGCTGTTTTTT.

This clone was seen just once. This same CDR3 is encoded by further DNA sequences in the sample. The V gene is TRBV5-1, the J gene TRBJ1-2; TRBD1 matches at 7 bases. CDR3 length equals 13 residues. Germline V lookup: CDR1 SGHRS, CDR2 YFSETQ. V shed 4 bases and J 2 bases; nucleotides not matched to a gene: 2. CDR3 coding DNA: TGCGCCAGCAGCCCAGGGGGAAACTATGGCTACACCTTC. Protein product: CASSPGGNYGYTF.

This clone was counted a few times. The CDR3 DNA reads as TGTGCCAGCAGCTTAGCCGGGTCACCCGAAGCTTTCTTT. Protein: CASSLAGSPEAFF. The rearrangement uses TRBV7-2 and TRBJ1-1, with no clear D. The CDR3 is 13 amino acids. CDR1 and CDR2 (germline): SGHTA, FQGNSA. V was trimmed by 0 bases and J by 8 bases, leaving 10 bases between them.

For the CDR3, the DNA is TGCGCCAGCAGCGCTAGCGGGGGGGCCAAAACAGATACGCAGTATTTT. Translation gives CASSASGGAKTDTQYF. V gene TRBV10-2 combines with J gene TRBJ2-3; 12 nucleotides match TRBD2. V trimming: 6 bases; J trimming: 3 bases; junction bases outside the gene matches: 7. The CDR3 covers 16 residues. Looked up from germline, CDR1 is WSHSY and CDR2 is SAAADI.